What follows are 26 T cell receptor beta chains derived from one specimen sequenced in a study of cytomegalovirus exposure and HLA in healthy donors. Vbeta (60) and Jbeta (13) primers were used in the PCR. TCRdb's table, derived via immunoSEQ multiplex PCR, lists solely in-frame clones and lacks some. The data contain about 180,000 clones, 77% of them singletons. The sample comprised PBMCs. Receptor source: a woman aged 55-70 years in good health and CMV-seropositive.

CDR3 region: CASSQDPREEQYF. The CDR3 DNA follows: TGCGCCAGCAGCCAAGATCCGCGGGAAGAACAGTACTTC. V and J are TRBV4-1 and TRBJ2-7; weak D call: TRBD2 (6 bases). CDR1 and CDR2 (germline): MGHRA, YSYEKL. V was pared by 0 bases and J by 10 bases, with 13 bases between. CDR3 length: 13 amino acids.

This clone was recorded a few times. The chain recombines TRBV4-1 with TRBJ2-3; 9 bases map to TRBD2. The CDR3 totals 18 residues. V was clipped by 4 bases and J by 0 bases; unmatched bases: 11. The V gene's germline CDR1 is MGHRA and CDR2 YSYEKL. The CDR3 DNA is TGCGCCAGCAGCCCAGGATCCGATAGCGGGGGTAGCACAGATACGCAGTATTTT. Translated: CASSPGSDSGGSTDTQYF.

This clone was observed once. In DNA form, the CDR3 reads TGTGCCAGCAGCCCCCCCAGACAGGTCGTTACTGAAGCTTTCTTT. This gives the protein CASSPPRQVVTEAFF. The chain employs TRBV7-9 and TRBJ1-1; tentative D call: TRBD1 (6 bases). Trimming removed 5 bases from V and 5 bases from J, with 18 bases in between. The CDR3 length is 15 residues. Per the germline V gene, CDR1 is SEHNR and CDR2 is FQNEAQ (reference sequence).

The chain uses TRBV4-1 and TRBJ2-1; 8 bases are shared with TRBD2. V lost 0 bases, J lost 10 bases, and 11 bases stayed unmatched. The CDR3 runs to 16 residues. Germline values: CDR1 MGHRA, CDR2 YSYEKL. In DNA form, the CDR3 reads TGCGCCAGCAGCCAAGAGGCGGGACTAGGAATAGGGGAGCAGTTCTTC. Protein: CASSQEAGLGIGEQFF.

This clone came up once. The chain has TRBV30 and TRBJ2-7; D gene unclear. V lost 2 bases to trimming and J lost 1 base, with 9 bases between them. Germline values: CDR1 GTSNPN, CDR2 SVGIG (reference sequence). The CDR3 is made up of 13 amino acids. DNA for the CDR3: TGTGCCTGGAGTCCTACTATGTCCTACGAGCAGTACTTC. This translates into CAWSPTMSYEQYF. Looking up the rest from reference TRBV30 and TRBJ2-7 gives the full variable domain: SQTIHQWPATLVQPVGSPLSLECTVEGTSNPNLYWYRQAAGRGLQLLFYSVGIGQISSEVPQNLSASRPQDRQFILSSKKLLLSDSGFYLCAWSPTMSYEQYFGPGTRLTVT.

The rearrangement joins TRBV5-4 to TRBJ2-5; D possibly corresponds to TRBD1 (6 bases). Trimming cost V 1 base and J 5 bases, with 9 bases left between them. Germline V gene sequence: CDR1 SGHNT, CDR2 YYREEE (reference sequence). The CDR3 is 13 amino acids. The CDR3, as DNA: TGTGCCAGCAGCTTGCGACAGGAGGAGACCCAGTACTTC. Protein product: CASSLRQEETQYF.

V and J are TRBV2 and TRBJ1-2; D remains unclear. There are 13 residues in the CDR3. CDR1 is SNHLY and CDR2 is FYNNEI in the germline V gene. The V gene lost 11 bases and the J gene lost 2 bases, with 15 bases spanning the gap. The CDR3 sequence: CASTGIVNYGYTF. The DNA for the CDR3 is TGTGCCTCCACGGGGATCGTGAACTATGGCTACACCTTC.

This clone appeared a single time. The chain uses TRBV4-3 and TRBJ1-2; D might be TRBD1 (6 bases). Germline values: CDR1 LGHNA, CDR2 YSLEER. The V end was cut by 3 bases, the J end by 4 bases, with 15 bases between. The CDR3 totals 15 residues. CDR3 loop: CASSHEGVGAYGYTF. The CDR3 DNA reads TGCGCCAGCAGCCATGAAGGGGTGGGGGCCTATGGCTACACCTTC.

The DNA of the CDR3 is TGTGCCAGCAGTACAACAGGGGGCTCCTACAATGAGCAGTTCTTC. Translated, it gives CASSTTGGSYNEQFF. V usage is TRBV27 and J usage is TRBJ2-1, with 8 bases aligning to TRBD1. After removal of 5 bases from V and 0 bases from J, the junction contained 3 bases not matched to a gene. This CDR3 comprises 15 residues. CDR1 is MNHEY, CDR2 SMNVEV, per germline (reference sequence).

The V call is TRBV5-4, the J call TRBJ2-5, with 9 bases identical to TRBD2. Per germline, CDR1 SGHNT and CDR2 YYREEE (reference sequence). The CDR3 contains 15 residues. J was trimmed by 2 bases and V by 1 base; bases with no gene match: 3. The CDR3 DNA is TGTGCCAGCAGCTTGCCTAGCGGGGTACAAGAGACCCAGTACTTC. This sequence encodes CASSLPSGVQETQYF.

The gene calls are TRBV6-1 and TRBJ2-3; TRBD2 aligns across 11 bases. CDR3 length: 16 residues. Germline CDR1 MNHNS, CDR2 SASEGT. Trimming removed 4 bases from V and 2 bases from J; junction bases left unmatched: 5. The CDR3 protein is CASSGTSGGFTDTQYF. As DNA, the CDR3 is TGTGCCAGCAGTGGAACTAGCGGGGGATTCACAGATACGCAGTATTTT.

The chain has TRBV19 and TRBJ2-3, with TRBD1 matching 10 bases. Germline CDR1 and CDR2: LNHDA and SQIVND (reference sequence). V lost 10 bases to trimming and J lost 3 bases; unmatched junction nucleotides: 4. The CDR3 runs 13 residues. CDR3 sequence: CATLGQGTDTQYF. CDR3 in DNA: TGTGCCACCCTGGGACAGGGGACAGATACGCAGTATTTT.

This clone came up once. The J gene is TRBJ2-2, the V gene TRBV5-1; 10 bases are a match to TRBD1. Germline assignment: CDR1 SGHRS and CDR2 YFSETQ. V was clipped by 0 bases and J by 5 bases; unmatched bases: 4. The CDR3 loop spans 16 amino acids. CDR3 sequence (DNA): TGCGCCAGCAGCTTGGCTGGACAGGGGGGAACCGGGGAGCTGTTTTTT. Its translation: CASSLAGQGGTGELFF.

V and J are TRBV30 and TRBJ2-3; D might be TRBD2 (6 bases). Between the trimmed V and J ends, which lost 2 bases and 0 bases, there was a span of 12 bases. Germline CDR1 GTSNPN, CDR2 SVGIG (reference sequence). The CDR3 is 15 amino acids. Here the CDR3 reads CAWSRGGTSTDTQYF. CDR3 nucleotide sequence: TGTGCCTGGAGTAGAGGCGGGACTAGCACAGATACGCAGTATTTT.

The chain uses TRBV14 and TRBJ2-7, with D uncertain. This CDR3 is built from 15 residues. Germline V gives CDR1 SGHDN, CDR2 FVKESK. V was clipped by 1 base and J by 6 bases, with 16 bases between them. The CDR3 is CASSQGKRSSAEQYF. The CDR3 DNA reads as TGTGCCAGCAGCCAAGGGAAGCGCTCCTCCGCCGAGCAGTACTTC.

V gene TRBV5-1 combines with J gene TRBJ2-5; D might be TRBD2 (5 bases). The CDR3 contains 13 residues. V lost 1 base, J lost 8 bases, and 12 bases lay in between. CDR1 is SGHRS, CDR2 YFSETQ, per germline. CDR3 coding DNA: TGCGCCAGCAGCTTGCGGGCGAGGGATACCCAGTACTTC. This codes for CASSLRARDTQYF.

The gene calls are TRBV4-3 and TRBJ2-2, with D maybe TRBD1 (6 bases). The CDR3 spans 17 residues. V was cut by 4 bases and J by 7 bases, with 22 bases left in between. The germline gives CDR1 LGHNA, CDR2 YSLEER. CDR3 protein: CASSPTRGRGRGGELFF. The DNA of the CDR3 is TGCGCCAGCAGCCCAACTAGGGGCAGGGGACGGGGCGGGGAGCTGTTTTTT.

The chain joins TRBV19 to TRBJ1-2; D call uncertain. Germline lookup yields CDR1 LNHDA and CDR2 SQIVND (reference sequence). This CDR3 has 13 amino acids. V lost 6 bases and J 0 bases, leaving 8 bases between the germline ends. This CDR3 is CASSPGTNYGYTF. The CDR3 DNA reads TGTGCCAGTAGCCCCGGGACTAACTATGGCTACACCTTC.

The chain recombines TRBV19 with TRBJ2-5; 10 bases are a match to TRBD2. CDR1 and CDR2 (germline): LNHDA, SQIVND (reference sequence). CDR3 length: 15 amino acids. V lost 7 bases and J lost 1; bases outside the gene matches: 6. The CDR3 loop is CASMERGGGQETQYF. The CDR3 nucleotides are TGTGCCAGTATGGAGCGGGGGGGCGGCCAAGAGACCCAGTACTTC.

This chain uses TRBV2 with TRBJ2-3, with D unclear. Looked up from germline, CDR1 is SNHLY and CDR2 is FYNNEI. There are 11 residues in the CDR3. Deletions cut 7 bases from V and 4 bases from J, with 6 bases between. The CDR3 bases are TGTGCCAGCAATTTAGCAGATACGCAGTATTTT. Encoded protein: CASNLADTQYF.

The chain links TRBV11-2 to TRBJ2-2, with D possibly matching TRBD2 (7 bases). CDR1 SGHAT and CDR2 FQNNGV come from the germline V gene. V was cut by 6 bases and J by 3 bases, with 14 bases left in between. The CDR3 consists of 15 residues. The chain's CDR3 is CASRGGAWDTGELFF. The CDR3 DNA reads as TGTGCCAGCAGGGGGGGGGCCTGGGACACCGGGGAGCTGTTTTTT.

Here the CDR3 reads CASSVAGTFLDEQFF. The CDR3 DNA follows: TGTGCCAGCAGCGTAGCCGGGACATTCCTTGATGAGCAGTTCTTC. The chain uses TRBV9 and TRBJ2-1; tentatively, D is TRBD1 (6 bases). This CDR3 region has 15 residues. In germline, CDR1 is SGDLS, CDR2 YYNGEE. Trimming stripped 0 bases from V and 8 bases from J, with 15 bases between.

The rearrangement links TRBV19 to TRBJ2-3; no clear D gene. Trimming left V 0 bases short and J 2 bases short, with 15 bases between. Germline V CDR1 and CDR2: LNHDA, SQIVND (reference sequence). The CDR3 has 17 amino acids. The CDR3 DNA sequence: TGTGCCAGTAGTATAGAGGCCAGCTACTACTCCACAGATACGCAGTATTTT. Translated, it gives CASSIEASYYSTDTQYF.

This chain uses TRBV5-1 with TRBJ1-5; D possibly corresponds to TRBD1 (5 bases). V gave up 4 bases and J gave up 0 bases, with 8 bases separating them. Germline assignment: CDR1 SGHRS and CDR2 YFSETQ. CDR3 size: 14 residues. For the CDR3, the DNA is TGCGCCAGCAGCCCGACAGATAGCAATCAGCCCCAGCATTTT. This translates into CASSPTDSNQPQHF.

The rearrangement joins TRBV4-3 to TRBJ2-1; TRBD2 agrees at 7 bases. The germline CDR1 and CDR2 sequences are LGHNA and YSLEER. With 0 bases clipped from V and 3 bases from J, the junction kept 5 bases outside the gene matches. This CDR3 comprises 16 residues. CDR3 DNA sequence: TGCGCCAGCAGCCAAGATGTCCTAGCGGTCTACAATGAGCAGTTCTTC. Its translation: CASSQDVLAVYNEQFF.

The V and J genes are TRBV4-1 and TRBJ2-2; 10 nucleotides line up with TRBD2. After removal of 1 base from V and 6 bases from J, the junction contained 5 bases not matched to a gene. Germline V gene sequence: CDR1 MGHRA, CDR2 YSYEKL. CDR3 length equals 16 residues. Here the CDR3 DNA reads TGCGCCAGCAGCCAAGTCGAAGCGGGAGGGTCCGGGGAGCTGTTTTTT. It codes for CASSQVEAGGSGELFF.